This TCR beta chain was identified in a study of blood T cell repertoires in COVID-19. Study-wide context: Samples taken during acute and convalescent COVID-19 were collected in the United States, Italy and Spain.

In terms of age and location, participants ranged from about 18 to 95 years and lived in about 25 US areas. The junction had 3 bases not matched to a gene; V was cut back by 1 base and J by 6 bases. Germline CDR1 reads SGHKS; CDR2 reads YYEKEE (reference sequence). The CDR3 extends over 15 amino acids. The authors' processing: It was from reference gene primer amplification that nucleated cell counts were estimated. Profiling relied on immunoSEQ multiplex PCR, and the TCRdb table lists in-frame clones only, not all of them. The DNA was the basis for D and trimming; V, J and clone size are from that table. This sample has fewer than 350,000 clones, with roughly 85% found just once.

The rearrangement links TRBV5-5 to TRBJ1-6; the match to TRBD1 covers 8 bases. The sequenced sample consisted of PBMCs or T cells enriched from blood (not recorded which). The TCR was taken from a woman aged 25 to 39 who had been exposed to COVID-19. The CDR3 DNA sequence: TGTGCCAGCAGCTTGACCAGGGGGCCTAATTCACCCCTCCACTTT. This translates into CASSLTRGPNSPLHF.